These 2 T cell receptor beta chains came from one sample sequenced in a study of blood T cell repertoires in COVID-19. TCRdb's copy holds only in-frame clones and misses some; the assay was immunoSEQ multiplex PCR. The sample holds fewer than 250,000 clones, roughly 90% seen once. Sequencing input: PBMCs or T cells enriched from blood (not recorded which). The receptor source for this set is a man aged 25 to 45 who had been exposed to COVID-19.

The chain recombines TRBV18 with TRBJ1-2, with D unresolved. Germline V gives CDR1 KGHSH, CDR2 LQKENI. The CDR3 has 12 residues. V was cut by 3 bases and J by 5 bases, with 7 bases left in between. CDR3: CASSPTEYGYTF. The CDR3 nucleotides are TGTGCCAGCTCACCTACAGAATATGGCTACACCTTC.

The chain uses TRBV4-2 and TRBJ2-1; 8 nucleotides match TRBD2. Germline CDR1 is LGHNA and CDR2 is YNFKEQ. This CDR3 spans 14 amino acids. The J segment lost 9 bases and the V segment lost 7 bases, leaving 11 bases of the junction unmatched. The CDR3 reads CASTPSGGGLEQFF. The CDR3 DNA is TGTGCCAGCACCCCAAGCGGGGGTGGGCTTGAGCAGTTCTTC.